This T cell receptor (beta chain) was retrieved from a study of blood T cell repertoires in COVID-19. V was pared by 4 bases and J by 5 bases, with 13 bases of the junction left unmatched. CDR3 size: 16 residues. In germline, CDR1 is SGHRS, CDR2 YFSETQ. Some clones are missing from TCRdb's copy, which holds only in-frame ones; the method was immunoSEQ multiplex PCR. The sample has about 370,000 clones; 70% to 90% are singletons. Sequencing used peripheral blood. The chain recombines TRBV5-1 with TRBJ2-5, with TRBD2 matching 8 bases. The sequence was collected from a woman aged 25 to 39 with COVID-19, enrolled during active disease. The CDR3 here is CASSHRELAGMETQYF. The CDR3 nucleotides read TGCGCCAGCAGCCACAGGGAGCTAGCGGGTATGGAGACCCAGTACTTC.